Included here is one T cell receptor (beta chain) sequence, with context. This sample was included in a study of blood T cell repertoires in COVID-19. Whole-study context: T cells, B-cell-depleted T cells, or PBMCs provided the cDNA or gDNA that served as material.

Per germline, CDR1 SNHLY and CDR2 FYNNEI. V dropped 8 bases and J dropped 4; count of bases not matched to a gene: 10. This CDR3 has 14 amino acids. In the original processing: Nucleated cell number was recorded as an estimate derived from reference gene primer amplification. The repertoire was sequenced with immunoSEQ multiplex PCR; TCRdb's copy has only in-frame clones and lacks some. Clonal size and the V and J genes are those of that table, whereas D and trimming came from the DNA. The repertoire holds 200,000 to 250,000 clones, with more than 80% as singletons. Sequences were obtained from peripheral blood. This chain uses TRBV2 with TRBJ1-1, with 7 bases lining up with TRBD1. This receptor was identified in a man aged 25 to 40 with COVID-19, enrolled during active disease. CDR3 sequence: CASGPGTVFTEAFF. Here the CDR3 DNA reads TGTGCCAGCGGTCCCGGGACAGTCTTCACTGAAGCTTTCTTT. The full variable domain, in which reference TRBV2 and TRBJ1-1 provide the parts outside the CDR3, is EPEVTQTPSHQVTQMGQEVILRCVPISNHLYFYWYRQILGQKVEFLVSFYNNEISEKSEIFDDQFSVERPDGSNFTLKIRSTKLEDSAMYFCASGPGTVFTEAFFGQGTRLTVV.